These 5 T cell receptor beta chains came from one sample sequenced in a study of T cell repertoires in cytomegalovirus infection. MiXCR, run by TCRdb on the reads, gives a single entry per CDR3 protein. The sample has 300,000 to 450,000 distinct CDR3 sequences; approximately 18% are singletons. What was sequenced was PBMCs. Receptor source: a human donor in good health (CMV status not recorded). Some clones in this sample may be carry-over from other donors' samples.

This clonotype has more than one count but fewer than ten. The gene calls are TRBV11-2 and TRBJ2-3; D gene uncertain. CDR1 is SGHAT, CDR2 FQNNGV, per germline. Trimming took off 1 base at V and 1 base at J, with 6 bases between the two ends. CDR3 length: 14 residues. CDR3 bases: TGTGCCAGCAGCTTAGGTGTCCGCACAGATACGCAGTATTTT. Translation: CASSLGVRTDTQYF.

At least ten counts were recorded for this clonotype. The chain carries TRBV7-2 and TRBJ1-5; 9 bases map to TRBD1. The J segment lost 7 bases and the V segment lost 1 base, leaving 5 bases of the junction unmatched. The CDR3 contains 15 residues. The germline V gene has CDR1 SGHTA and CDR2 FQGNSA. CDR3 coding DNA: TGTGCCAGCAGCTTAGTGGGACAGGGCGTCCAGCCCCAGCATTTT. Translation gives CASSLVGQGVQPQHF.

Remarks on this clonotype: A junction boundary mismatches the germline segment, possibly from a read error. This sequence joins TRBV7-2 and TRBJ2-5; 13 bases map to TRBD2. Germline V CDR1 and CDR2: SGHTA, FQGNSA. This CDR3 comprises 17 residues. The CDR3 sequence: CASSRTGLAGVPRTQNF. CDR3 coding DNA: TGTGCCAGCAGCCGAACCGGACTAGCGGGAGTGCCCAGGACCCAGAACTTC.

This clonotype was found many times. This chain links TRBV12-3 or TRBV12-4 with TRBJ2-3; tentatively, D is TRBD2 (5 bases). The CDR3 consists of 16 residues. Trimming removed 6 bases from V and 0 bases from J, with 16 bases in between. The CDR3 sequence: CASSSARLPSTDTQYF. The CDR3 nucleotides are TGTGCCAGCAGCTCAGCCAGACTACCTAGCACAGATACGCAGTATTTT.

The rearrangement joins TRBV7-8 to TRBJ2-7, with D unresolved. Between the trimmed V and J ends, which lost 0 bases and 3 bases, there was a span of 12 bases. The CDR3 length is 15 residues. Germline V lookup: CDR1 SGHVS, CDR2 FQNEAQ. For the CDR3, the DNA is TGTGCCAGCAGCTTAGCGTTGATAGAGAACTACGAGCAGTACTTC. As protein: CASSLALIENYEQYF.